This T cell receptor (beta chain) originates from a study of blood T cell repertoires in COVID-19. Overall study context: From the United States, Italy and Spain came samples of acute and convalescent COVID-19. Sources were T cells, B-cell-depleted T cells, or PBMCs; the material itself was cDNA or gDNA.

The germline CDR1 and CDR2 sequences are MNHEY and SVGAGI. V gave up 6 bases and J gave up 3 bases; unmatched junction bases: 8. The CDR3 extends over 14 amino acids. In the source study's methods: Reference gene primer amplification gave estimated nucleated cell counts. Produced via immunoSEQ multiplex PCR; TCRdb's table is partial and in-frame only. The DNA was the basis for D and trimming; V, J and clone size are from that table. This sample has approximately 69,000 clones, with roughly four fifths found just once. The receptor's source is an older woman with acute or convalescent COVID-19. Specimen: peripheral blood. The chain combines TRBV6-5 with TRBJ2-7; TRBD2 aligns across 7 bases. The DNA of the CDR3 is TGTGCCAGCAGGGTACGAGGACTAGTCTACGAGCAGTACTTC. This gives the protein CASRVRGLVYEQYF.